This T cell receptor beta chain was sequenced for a study of blood T cell repertoires in COVID-19. Whole-study context: T cells, B-cell-depleted T cells, or PBMCs supplied cDNA or gDNA.

Authors' analysis steps: Estimation of nucleated cell counts was performed using reference gene primer amplification. Data came from immunoSEQ multiplex PCR; TCRdb stores just in-frame clones and leaves some out. V and J calls and clone size are those listed in that table; D and trimming were worked out from the DNA. Seen here are approximately 390,000 clones, almost 90% observed once, and the top ten hold 6.5% to 7%. Per germline, CDR1 PRHDT and CDR2 FYEKMQ (reference sequence). The CDR3 length is 13 residues. The ends were cut back, 3 bases at V and 6 bases at J, with 8 bases in the middle. This TCR was recovered from a young man with active or convalescent COVID-19. This sequence joins TRBV13 and TRBJ2-2, with D hard to call. Sequencing was carried out using peripheral blood. In DNA, the CDR3 is TGTGCCAGCAGCTTTGTCCGGTCCGGGGAGCTGTTTTTT. Amino acid sequence: CASSFVRSGELFF.